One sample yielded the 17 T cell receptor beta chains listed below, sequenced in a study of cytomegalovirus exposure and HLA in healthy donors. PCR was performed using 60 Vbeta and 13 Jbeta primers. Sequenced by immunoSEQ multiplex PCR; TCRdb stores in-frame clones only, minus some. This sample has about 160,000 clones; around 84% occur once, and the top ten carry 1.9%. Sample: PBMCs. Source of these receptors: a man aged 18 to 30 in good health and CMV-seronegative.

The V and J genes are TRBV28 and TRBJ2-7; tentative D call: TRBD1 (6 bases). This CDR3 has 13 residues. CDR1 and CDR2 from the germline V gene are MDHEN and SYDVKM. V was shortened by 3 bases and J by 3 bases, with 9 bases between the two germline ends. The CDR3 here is CASSFRGHYEQYF. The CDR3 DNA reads TGTGCCAGCAGTTTCAGGGGACACTACGAGCAGTACTTC.

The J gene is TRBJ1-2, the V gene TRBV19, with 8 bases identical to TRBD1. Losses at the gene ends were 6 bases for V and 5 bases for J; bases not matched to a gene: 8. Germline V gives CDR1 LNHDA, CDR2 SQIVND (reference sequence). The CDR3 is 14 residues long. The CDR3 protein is CASSKEDRVYGYTF. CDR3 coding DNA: TGTGCCAGTAGCAAGGAGGACAGGGTATATGGCTACACCTTC.

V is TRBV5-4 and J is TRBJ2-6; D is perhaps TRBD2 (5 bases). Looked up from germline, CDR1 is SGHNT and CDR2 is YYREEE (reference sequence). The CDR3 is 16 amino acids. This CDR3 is CAAERAASSGANVLTF. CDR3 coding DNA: TGTGCGGCCGAGAGGGCAGCCAGCTCTGGGGCCAACGTCCTGACTTTC.

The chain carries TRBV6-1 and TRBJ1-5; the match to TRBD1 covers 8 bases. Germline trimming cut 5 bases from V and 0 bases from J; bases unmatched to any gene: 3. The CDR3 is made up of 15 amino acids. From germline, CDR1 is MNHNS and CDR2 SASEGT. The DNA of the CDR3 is TGTGCCAGCAGTAGTCAGGGGGCTAGCAATCAGCCCCAGCATTTT. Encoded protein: CASSSQGASNQPQHF.

The CDR3 spells CASSLLSGRSGGELFF. DNA of the CDR3: TGTGCCAGCAGCTTACTTAGCGGGAGGTCTGGCGGGGAGCTGTTTTTT. This sequence joins TRBV7-8 and TRBJ2-2; 10 bases map to TRBD2. The CDR3 is made up of 16 amino acids. After removal of 2 bases from V and 7 bases from J, the junction contained 7 bases not matched to a gene. Germline lookup yields CDR1 SGHVS and CDR2 FQNEAQ. Combining the CDR3 with reference TRBV7-8 and TRBJ2-2 gives the whole variable domain GAGVSQSPRYKVAKRGQDVALRCDPISGHVSLFWYQQALGQGPEFLTYFQNEAQLDKSGLPSDRFFAERPEGSVSTLKIQRTQQEDSAVYLCASSLLSGRSGGELFFGEGSRLTVL.

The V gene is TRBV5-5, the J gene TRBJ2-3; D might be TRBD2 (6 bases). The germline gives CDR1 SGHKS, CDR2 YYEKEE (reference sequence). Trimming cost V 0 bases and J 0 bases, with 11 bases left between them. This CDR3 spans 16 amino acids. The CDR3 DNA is TGTGCCAGCAGCTTGGGACTAGTGGTTAGCACAGATACGCAGTATTTT. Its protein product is CASSLGLVVSTDTQYF.

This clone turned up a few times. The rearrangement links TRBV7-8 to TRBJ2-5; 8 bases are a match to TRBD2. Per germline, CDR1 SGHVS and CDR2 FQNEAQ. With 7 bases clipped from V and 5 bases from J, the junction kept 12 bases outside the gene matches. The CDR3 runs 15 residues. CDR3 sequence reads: CASTHNGRAFETQYF. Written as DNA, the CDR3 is TGTGCCAGCACTCATAACGGGAGGGCCTTCGAGACCCAGTACTTC.

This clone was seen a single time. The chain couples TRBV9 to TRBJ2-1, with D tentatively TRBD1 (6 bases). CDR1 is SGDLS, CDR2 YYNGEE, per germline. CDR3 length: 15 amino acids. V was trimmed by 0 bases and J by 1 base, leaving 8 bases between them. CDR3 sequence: CASSVAGQSYNEQFF. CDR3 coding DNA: TGTGCCAGCAGCGTAGCTGGACAGTCCTACAATGAGCAGTTCTTC.

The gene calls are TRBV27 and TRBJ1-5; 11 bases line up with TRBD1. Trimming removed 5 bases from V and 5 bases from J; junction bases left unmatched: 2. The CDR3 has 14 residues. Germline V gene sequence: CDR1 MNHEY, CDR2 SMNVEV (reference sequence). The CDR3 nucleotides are TGTGCCAGCAGTCGGACAGGGGGCGATCAGCCCCAGCATTTT. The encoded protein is CASSRTGGDQPQHF.

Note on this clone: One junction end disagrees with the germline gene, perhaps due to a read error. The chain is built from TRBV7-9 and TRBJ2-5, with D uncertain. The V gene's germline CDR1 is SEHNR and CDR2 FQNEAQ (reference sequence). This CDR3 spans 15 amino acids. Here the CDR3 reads CSSSLGIGSRETQYF. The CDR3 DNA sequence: TGTTCCAGCAGCTTAGGTATCGGTAGCCGGGAGACCCAGTACTTC.

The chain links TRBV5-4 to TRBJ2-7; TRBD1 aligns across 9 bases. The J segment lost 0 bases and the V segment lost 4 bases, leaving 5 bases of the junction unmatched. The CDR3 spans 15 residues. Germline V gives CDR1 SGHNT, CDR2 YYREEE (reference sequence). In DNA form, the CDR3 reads TGTGCCAGCAGCCGGACAGGGGCTAGCTCCTACGAGCAGTACTTC. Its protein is CASSRTGASSYEQYF.

The CDR3 is CASSLADRRLGAFF. DNA of the CDR3: TGTGCCAGCAGCTTGGCCGACAGGAGGTTAGGAGCTTTCTTT. The genes are TRBV5-4 and TRBJ1-1; TRBD1 is a possible D gene (6 bases). The V end lost 0 bases, the J end lost 10 bases, and 16 bases lay between the germline ends. The CDR3 contains 14 residues. The V gene's germline CDR1 is SGHNT and CDR2 YYREEE (reference sequence).

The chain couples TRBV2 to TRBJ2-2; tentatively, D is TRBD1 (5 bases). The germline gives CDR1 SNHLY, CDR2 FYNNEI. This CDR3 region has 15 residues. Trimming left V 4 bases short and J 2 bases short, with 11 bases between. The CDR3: CASSGARANTGELFF. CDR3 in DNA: TGTGCCAGCAGTGGGGCCAGGGCAAACACCGGGGAGCTGTTTTTT.

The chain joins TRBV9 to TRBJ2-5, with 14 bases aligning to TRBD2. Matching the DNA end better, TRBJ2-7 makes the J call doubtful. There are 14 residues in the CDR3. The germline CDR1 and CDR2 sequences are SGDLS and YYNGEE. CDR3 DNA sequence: TGTGCCAGCAAACTCGGACTAGCGGGAGGCGAGCAGTACTTC. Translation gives CASKLGLAGGEQYF.

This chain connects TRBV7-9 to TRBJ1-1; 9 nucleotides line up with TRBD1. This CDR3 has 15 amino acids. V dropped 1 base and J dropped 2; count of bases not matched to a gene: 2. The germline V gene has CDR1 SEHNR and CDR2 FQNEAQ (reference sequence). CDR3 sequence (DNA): TGTGCCAGCAGCTTAGGGGACAGGGCCAACACTGAAGCTTTCTTT. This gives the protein CASSLGDRANTEAFF. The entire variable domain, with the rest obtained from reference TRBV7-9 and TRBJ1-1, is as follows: DTGVSQNPRHKITKRGQNVTFRCDPISEHNRLYWYRQTLGQGPEFLTYFQNEAQLEKSRLLSDRFSAERPKGSFSTLEIQRTEQGDSAMYLCASSLGDRANTEAFFGQGTRLTVV.

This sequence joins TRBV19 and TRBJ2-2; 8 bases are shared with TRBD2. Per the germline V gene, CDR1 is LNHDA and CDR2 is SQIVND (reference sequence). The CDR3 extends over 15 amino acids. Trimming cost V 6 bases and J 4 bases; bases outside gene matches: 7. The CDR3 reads CASRGGSGTTGELFF. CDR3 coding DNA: TGTGCCAGTAGGGGTGGTAGCGGGACCACCGGGGAGCTGTTTTTT.

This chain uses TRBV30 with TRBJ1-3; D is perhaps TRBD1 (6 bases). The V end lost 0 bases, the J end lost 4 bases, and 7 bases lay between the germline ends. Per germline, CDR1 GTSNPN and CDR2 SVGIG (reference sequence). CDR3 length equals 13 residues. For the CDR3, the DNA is TGTGCCTGGAGTGTGGGGACAGGAAACACCATATATTTT. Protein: CAWSVGTGNTIYF. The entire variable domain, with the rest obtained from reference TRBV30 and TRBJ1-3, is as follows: SQTIHQWPATLVQPVGSPLSLECTVEGTSNPNLYWYRQAAGRGLQLLFYSVGIGQISSEVPQNLSASRPQDRQFILSSKKLLLSDSGFYLCAWSVGTGNTIYFGEGSWLTVV.